Sequencing of this TCR beta chain was carried out in a study of OX40 agonist ivuxolimab in advanced cancers. For the study at large: Aged about 20 to 80 with a mean of 60 years, they were under 85% male.

V trimming: 1 base; J trimming: 8 bases; junction bases outside the gene matches: 9. In germline, CDR1 is SGDLS, CDR2 YYNGEE. The CDR3 runs to 15 residues. Sequencing was performed with immunoSEQ multiplex PCR; in TCRdb, only in-frame clones are kept and a portion is missing. The top ten hold just over 0.3% of the sample, which has approximately 89,000 clones, 80% to 90% seen once. Blood got drawn at baseline, again on cycle 4 day 1, and then on cycle 7 day 1. The starting material was CD4+ or CD8+ T cells sorted from blood, obtained in a trial of the OX40 agonist ivuxolimab. The chain joins TRBV9 to TRBJ1-2; 9 nucleotides line up with TRBD1. The clonotype comes from an adult with an advanced solid tumor such as melanoma, head and neck, liver or kidney cancer. CDR3 loop: CASSVYTGGDRGYTF. CDR3 DNA sequence: TGTGCCAGCAGCGTATATACAGGGGGCGATAGGGGCTACACCTTC.